The 26 T cell receptor beta chains listed next were all sequenced from one sample in a study of human T cells and chemical hapten exposure. Time point defined: patch test 1, 2 weeks after DPC sensitization. The treatment denotes: therapeutic diphenylcyclopropenone sensitization with weekly scalp DPC. Each CDR3 protein is one row after TCRdb ran MiXCR on the RACE reads. The sample has around 110,000 distinct CDR3 sequences; about 12% are singletons. This material consisted of whole blood, taken in connection with sensitization to the hapten diphenylcyclopropenone (DPC). These receptors were collected from a woman between 50 and 59 years old with alopecia areata. Some clones in this sample may be carry-over from other donors' samples.

This rearrangement joins TRBV12-3 or TRBV12-4 to TRBJ1-6; no firm D call. V lost 3 bases, J lost 7 bases, and 13 bases lay in between. The CDR3 has 15 amino acids. Here the CDR3 DNA reads TGTGCCAGCAGTTTTTCGCCCGTAGCGAATTCACCCCTCCACTTT. This encodes CASSFSPVANSPLHF.

This clonotype occurred many times. The rearrangement joins TRBV7-9 to TRBJ1-1; D remains ambiguous. The CDR3 has 12 amino acids. Trimming removed 2 bases at V and 6 bases at J, with 7 bases between. CDR1 and CDR2 from the germline V gene are SEHNR and FQNEAQ (reference sequence). CDR3 protein: CASSLIRPEAFF. CDR3 in DNA: TGTGCCAGCAGCTTAATAAGGCCTGAAGCTTTCTTT.

The chain combines TRBV3-1 with TRBJ1-5; 9 bases are a match to TRBD1. The CDR3 spans 16 residues. CDR1 is LGHDT, CDR2 YNNKEL, per germline (reference sequence). V dropped 2 bases and J dropped 2; count of bases not matched to a gene: 4. The CDR3 coding sequence is TGTGCCAGCAGCCAATCGGACAGGGGTGGCAATCAGCCCCAGCATTTT. Translated: CASSQSDRGGNQPQHF.

This clonotype was counted between two and nine times. The chain carries TRBV23-1 and TRBJ2-1, with a weak D call TRBD1 (6 bases). TRBV23-1 counts as an open reading frame of uncertain function. Trimming stripped 2 bases from V and 6 bases from J, with 11 bases between. There are 14 residues in the CDR3. CDR3 nucleotide sequence: TGCGCCAGCAGTCAAACAGGGTTCGGCAATGAGCAGTTCTTC. It specifies CASSQTGFGNEQFF.

On this clonotype itself: Possible read error: a much larger clone is one base away. The rearrangement uses TRBV28 and TRBJ1-5; D uncertain. This CDR3 contains 15 residues. CDR1 and CDR2 (germline): MDHEN, SYDVKM. The CDR3 loop is CVSSVWGLSNQPQHF. CDR3 in DNA: TGTGTCAGCAGCGTATGGGGTCTCAGCAATCAGCCCCAGCATTTT.

V is TRBV11-2 and J is TRBJ2-7; 9 bases are a match to TRBD2. Germline CDR1 is SGHAT and CDR2 is FQNNGV. Germline trimming cut 5 bases from V and 4 bases from J; bases unmatched to any gene: 6. There are 14 residues in the CDR3. The CDR3 region is CASSLSGGLYEQYF. CDR3 DNA sequence: TGTGCCAGCAGCCTGAGCGGGGGGCTGTACGAGCAGTACTTC.

At least ten counts were recorded for this clonotype. This rearrangement joins TRBV10-1 to TRBJ1-3, with unresolved D. In germline, CDR1 is WNHNN, CDR2 SYGVQD (reference sequence). The CDR3 consists of 12 residues. Trimming took off 7 bases at V and 0 bases at J, with 4 bases between the two ends. CDR3 DNA sequence: TGCGCCAGCAAGGGCTCTGGAAACACCATATATTTT. This encodes CASKGSGNTIYF.

The chain uses TRBV2 and TRBJ2-7, with 11 bases fitting TRBD2. The CDR3 consists of 17 residues. Per germline, CDR1 SNHLY and CDR2 FYNNEI. V lost 6 bases and J lost 1; bases outside the gene matches: 11. The chain's CDR3 is CASSGRRGTSGSYEQYF. The CDR3 DNA reads TGTGCCAGCAGCGGACGCAGGGGGACTAGCGGTTCCTACGAGCAGTACTTC. Variable domain in full (rest from reference TRBV2 and TRBJ2-7): EPEVTQTPSHQVTQMGQEVILRCVPISNHLYFYWYRQILGQKVEFLVSFYNNEISEKSEIFDDQFSVERPDGSNFTLKIRSTKLEDSAMYFCASSGRRGTSGSYEQYFGPGTRLTVT.

The J gene is TRBJ1-2, the V gene TRBV20-1, with D possibly TRBD1 on 6 matching bases. The CDR3 consists of 14 residues. V was clipped by 6 bases and J by 4 bases, with 18 bases between them. The germline V gene encodes CDR1 DFQATT and CDR2 SNEGSKA (reference sequence). In nucleotides, the CDR3 is TGCAGTGCAAGCCCCGGGGGGGCTGGCTATGGCTACACCTTC. This codes for CSASPGGAGYGYTF.

This clonotype was seen ten or more times. The chain recombines TRBV7-6 with TRBJ1-1; D is uncertain. This CDR3 has 13 amino acids. CDR1 is SGHVS and CDR2 is FNYEAQ in the germline V gene. V dropped 4 bases and J dropped 5 bases, with 11 bases sitting between them. The CDR3 is CASSWQAYTEAFF. The CDR3, as DNA: TGTGCCAGCAGCTGGCAGGCGTATACTGAAGCTTTCTTT. The whole variable domain, filled in from reference TRBV7-6 and TRBJ1-1, reads GAGVSQSPRYKVTKRGQDVALRCDPISGHVSLYWYRQALGQGPEFLTYFNYEAQQDKSGLPNDRFSAERPEGSISTLTIQRTEQRDSAMYRCASSWQAYTEAFFGQGTRLTVV.

At least ten counts were recorded for this clonotype. The chain joins TRBV5-1 to TRBJ2-5; 14 bases are a match to TRBD2. V lost 4 bases to trimming and J lost 4 bases; unmatched junction nucleotides: 3. The germline V gene has CDR1 SGHRS and CDR2 YFSETQ. The CDR3 contains 15 residues. The CDR3: CASSLTSGRAETQYF. For the CDR3, the DNA is TGCGCCAGCAGCCTGACTAGCGGGAGGGCAGAGACCCAGTACTTC.

The chain carries TRBV7-7 and TRBJ2-7, with D possibly matching TRBD1 (5 bases). V lost 0 bases and J 3 bases, leaving 12 bases between the germline ends. This CDR3 is 15 amino acids long. Germline V gives CDR1 SSHAT, CDR2 FNYEAQ (reference sequence). The CDR3 here is CASSLALVDSYEQYF. CDR3 nucleotides: TGTGCCAGCAGCTTAGCTCTGGTTGACAGCTACGAGCAGTACTTC.

V is TRBV3-1 and J is TRBJ2-3; D gene uncertain. This CDR3 has 14 amino acids. V gave up 1 base and J gave up 4 bases, with 9 bases separating them. Germline V gene sequence: CDR1 LGHDT, CDR2 YNNKEL (reference sequence). The CDR3: CASSQVSTSDTQYF. The CDR3 DNA sequence: TGTGCCAGCAGCCAAGTCAGTACGTCAGATACGCAGTATTTT.

Comment on this clonotype: Mismatch with germline at one junction end may stem from a read error. The CDR3 sequence is CTSSPSPNEQFF. The DNA of the CDR3 is TGTACCAGCAGCCCCTCGCCCAATGAGCAGTTCTTC. The chain carries TRBV11-2 and TRBJ2-1, with D unresolved. The CDR3 length is 12 residues. The germline V gene encodes CDR1 SGHAT and CDR2 FQNNGV. Full variable domain (missing parts from reference TRBV11-2 and TRBJ2-1): EAGVAQSPRYKIIEKRQSVAFWCNPISGHATLYWYQQILGQGPKLLIQFQNNGVVDDSQLPKDRFSAERLKGVDSTLKIQPAKLEDSAVYLCTSSPSPNEQFFGPGTRLTVL.

This clonotype was observed at least ten times. DNA for the CDR3: TGCAGCGTTGGGAATCAGGTCGGCGAGCAGTACTTC. It yields the protein CSVGNQVGEQYF. V gene TRBV29-1 combines with J gene TRBJ2-7; D is ambiguous. This CDR3 region has 12 residues. The ends were cut back, 4 bases at V and 6 bases at J, with 13 bases in the middle. Per germline, CDR1 SQVTM and CDR2 ANQGSEA.

The chain carries TRBV6-5 and TRBJ2-3, with TRBD1 matching over 9 bases. Germline trimming cut 6 bases from V and 7 bases from J; bases unmatched to any gene: 8. The CDR3 contains 14 residues. Germline V gene data show CDR1 as MNHEY and CDR2 as SVGAGI. For the CDR3, the DNA is TGTGCCAGCAGAGCGGGACAGGGAGTGAATACGCAGTATTTT. Translated: CASRAGQGVNTQYF.

The table lists this clonotype with a few counts. The rearrangement joins TRBV18 to TRBJ2-7; D ambiguous. Germline lookup yields CDR1 KGHSH and CDR2 LQKENI. The V end lost 0 bases, the J end lost 2 bases, and 11 bases lay between the germline ends. The CDR3 is 15 amino acids. CDR3 region: CASSPPAGLAYEQYF. The CDR3 DNA reads TGTGCCAGCTCACCACCGGCAGGCCTCGCCTACGAGCAGTACTTC.

This rearrangement joins TRBV11-2 to TRBJ1-5, with D possibly matching TRBD1 (5 bases). This CDR3 is built from 13 residues. The germline CDR1 and CDR2 sequences are SGHAT and FQNNGV. Trimming cost V 3 bases and J 11 bases, with 14 bases left between them. The CDR3 region is CASSFGGEGSQHF. CDR3 DNA sequence: TGTGCCAGCAGCTTCGGCGGGGAGGGGTCCCAGCATTTT.

Comment on this clonotype: Just one base apart from a much larger clone, this may be a read error. Because the CDR3 is missing its conserved closing phenylalanine or tryptophan, this is likely a read error. This chain joins TRBV7-2 and TRBJ2-1, with 9 nucleotides matching TRBD2. The ends lost 5 bases at V and 0 bases at J; junction bases unmatched: 5. This CDR3 comprises 16 residues. The germline V gene has CDR1 SGHTA and CDR2 FQGNSA. CDR3 in amino acids: CASSPEAGGSYNEQFY. The CDR3 DNA follows: TGTGCCAGCAGCCCGGAAGCGGGAGGCTCCTACAATGAGCAGTTCTAC.

This clonotype was observed a handful of times. The V call is TRBV5-6, the J call TRBJ1-1; the match to TRBD1 covers 7 bases. From germline, CDR1 is SGHDT and CDR2 YYEEEE. Losses at the gene ends were 4 bases for V and 1 base for J; bases not matched to a gene: 4. The CDR3 is 14 residues long. CDR3 amino acids: CASSPRQGNTEAFF. CDR3 DNA sequence: TGTGCCAGCAGCCCCCGACAGGGGAACACTGAAGCTTTCTTT.

In this sample, this clonotype turned up many times. The chain joins TRBV3-1 to TRBJ2-7; tentative D call: TRBD2 (6 bases). The length of the CDR3 is 14 residues. The germline gives CDR1 LGHDT, CDR2 YNNKEL (reference sequence). Trimming removed 5 bases at V and 3 bases at J, with 14 bases between. In DNA form, the CDR3 reads TGTGCCAGCAGCGGAACCACGGGGGTCTACGAGCAGTACTTC. This codes for CASSGTTGVYEQYF.

This clonotype was counted only a few times. The chain couples TRBV18 to TRBJ2-1; 13 positions agree with TRBD2. Germline V gene lookup returns CDR1 KGHSH and CDR2 LQKENI. The CDR3 is 17 residues long. The V segment lost 3 bases and the J segment 0 bases; nucleotides outside the gene matches: 2. Here the CDR3 DNA reads TGTGCCAGCTCACCCGGACTAGCGGGAGTCTCCTACAATGAGCAGTTCTTC. Protein: CASSPGLAGVSYNEQFF.

There are many counts of this clonotype. This chain links TRBV6-5 with TRBJ1-1; 8 bases map to TRBD1. J gave up 12 bases and V 6 bases, and 15 bases lay outside the gene matches. CDR3 length: 14 residues. In germline, CDR1 is MNHEY, CDR2 SVGAGI. DNA for the CDR3: TGTGCCAGCAGGGAAGGACAGGGAGGGTGGAAGACTTTCTTT. The encoded protein is CASREGQGGWKTFF.

For the CDR3, the DNA is TGTGCCAGCAGTCCACTGTCCGGGACGGTGAACACTGAAGCTTTCTTT. It yields the protein CASSPLSGTVNTEAFF. The chain couples TRBV6-6 to TRBJ1-1; tentative D call: TRBD1 (5 bases). The CDR3 is 16 amino acids. CDR1 and CDR2 (germline): MNHNY, SVGAGI (reference sequence). V lost 5 bases and J 0 bases, leaving 16 bases between the germline ends.

V and J are TRBV7-8 and TRBJ1-5; D might be TRBD1 (5 bases). This CDR3 is built from 14 residues. Trimming pared 5 bases from V and 6 bases from J, leaving 14 bases between. Germline assignment: CDR1 SGHVS and CDR2 FQNEAQ. As DNA, the CDR3 is TGTGCCAGCAGCCTCAAAACGACAGTTCAGCCCCAGCATTTT. It specifies CASSLKTTVQPQHF.

This clonotype was observed at least ten times. The rearrangement links TRBV6-1 to TRBJ1-5, with 7 bases fitting TRBD1. V lost 4 bases to trimming and J lost 0 bases; unmatched junction nucleotides: 6. Looked up from germline, CDR1 is MNHNS and CDR2 is SASEGT. The CDR3 is 16 amino acids. The DNA for the CDR3 is TGTGCCAGCAGTGCCCACAGGGGCCTTAGCAATCAGCCCCAGCATTTT. It yields the protein CASSAHRGLSNQPQHF.